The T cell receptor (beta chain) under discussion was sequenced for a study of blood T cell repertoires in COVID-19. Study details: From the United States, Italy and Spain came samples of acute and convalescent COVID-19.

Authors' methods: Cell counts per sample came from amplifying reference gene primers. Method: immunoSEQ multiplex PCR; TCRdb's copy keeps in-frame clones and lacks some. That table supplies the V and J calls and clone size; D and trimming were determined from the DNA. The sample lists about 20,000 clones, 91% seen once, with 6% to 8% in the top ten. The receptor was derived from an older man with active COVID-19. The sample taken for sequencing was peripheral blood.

In nucleotides, the CDR3 is TGTGCCAGCAGCTTGTCAGCGGGAGAGGAGACCCAGTACTTC. Encoded protein: CASSLSAGEETQYF. The V gene is TRBV5-5, the J gene TRBJ2-5; 8 bases match TRBD2. The germline CDR1 and CDR2 sequences are SGHKS and YYEKEE (reference sequence). CDR3 length equals 14 residues. V trimming: 1 base; J trimming: 5 bases; junction bases outside the gene matches: 4.